Listed below are T cell receptor beta chains from one sample, sequenced in a study of T cells after yellow fever vaccination. Each CDR3 protein is one row after TCRdb ran MiXCR on the 5' RACE reads. The repertoire holds roughly 120,000 distinct CDR3 sequences, with 7.4% as singletons. Source: CD4+ T cells sorted from PBMCs, taken approximately 11 days after the first yellow fever vaccination. All receptors derive from a man between 18 and 35 years old who received the YFV17D yellow fever vaccine. Both conserved end residues are part of each CDR3. The D gene is left open where the match is weak. For some rows the clone size is stated as once, few or many, or as a class when expanded; others skip it.

D gene	CDR3 length	J gene	V gene	clone size	CDR3 protein	CDR3 DNA
.	14	TRBJ2-2	TRBV2	many	CASSEPGSTGELFF	TGTGCCAGCAGTGAGCCGGGATCGACCGGGGAGCTGTTTTTT
TRBD1	16	TRBJ1-1	TRBV5-1	many	CASSLWGETGMREAFF	TGCGCCAGCAGCTTGTGGGGCGAGACAGGGATGCGTGAAGCTTTCTTT
TRBD1	15	TRBJ2-7	TRBV5-1	many	CASSLLNRGPYEQYF	TGCGCCAGCAGCTTGTTAAACAGGGGCCCCTACGAGCAGTACTTC
TRBD2	14	TRBJ2-5	TRBV2	many	CASSWGGNQETQYF	TGTGCCAGCAGTTGGGGGGGTAACCAAGAGACCCAGTACTTC
.	16	TRBJ1-4	TRBV5-1	many	CASSWEGPPNHEKLFF	TGCGCCAGCAGCTGGGAAGGTCCCCCCAATCATGAAAAACTGTTTTTT
TRBD1	13	TRBJ1-6	TRBV20-1	many	CSAKTGANSPLHF	TGCAGTGCTAAGACAGGGGCTAATTCACCCCTCCACTTT
.	15	TRBJ1-1	TRBV5-1	many	CASSLNGASNTEAFF	TGCGCCAGCAGCTTGAATGGGGCATCGAACACTGAAGCTTTCTTT
TRBD1	16	TRBJ1-1	TRBV19	.	CASSSTGTGPCKGAFF	TGTGCCAGTAGTTCCACCGGGACAGGGCCATGTAAGGGGGCTTTCTTT
.	16	TRBJ1-4	TRBV28	.	CASSTQPGPPNEKLFF	TGTGCCAGCAGTACCCAACCAGGGCCCCCTAATGAAAAACTGTTTTTT
.	16	TRBJ2-2	TRBV7-9	many	CASSQSPTSGTGELFF	TGTGCCAGCAGCCAGAGTCCAACCTCGGGGACCGGGGAGCTGTTTTTT
.	11	TRBJ1-3	TRBV27	many	CASSLTDTIYF	TGTGCCAGCAGTTTGACGGACACCATATATTTT
TRBD1	16	TRBJ2-3	TRBV4-3	many	CASSQWQGALTDTQYF	TGCGCCAGCAGCCAATGGCAGGGGGCCCTGACAGATACGCAGTATTTT
.	15	TRBJ2-3	TRBV7-2	few	CASSLGGGAPDTQYF	TGTGCCAGCAGCTTAGGAGGGGGGGCTCCAGATACGCAGTATTTT
.	16	TRBJ1-1	TRBV12-3/TRBV12-4	many	CASQNTLGQGPEEAFF	TGTGCCAGCCAAAACACCCTCGGGCAGGGCCCAGAGGAAGCTTTCTTT
TRBD1	12	TRBJ2-7	TRBV2	many	CASSEAQGAEYF	TGTGCCAGCAGTGAAGCCCAGGGGGCAGAGTACTTC
.	15	TRBJ2-3	TRBV4-2	.	CASSRSGDGTDTQYF	TGTGCCAGCAGCCGCTCGGGGGACGGCACAGATACGCAGTATTTT
.	12	TRBJ2-5	TRBV6-2/TRBV6-3	many	CASSIRQETQYF	TGTGCCAGCAGTATACGGCAAGAGACCCAGTACTTC
TRBD2	14	TRBJ2-1	TRBV19	many	CASSRTSSYNEQFF	TGTGCCAGTTCCCGGACTAGCTCCTACAATGAGCAGTTCTTC
.	17	TRBJ1-2	TRBV5-1	.	CASSVGPRDRPMEGYTF	TGCGCCAGCAGCGTGGGACCCCGAGACAGACCCATGGAAGGCTACACCTTC
.	11	TRBJ2-1	TRBV14	many	CASSRMHEQFF	TGTGCCAGCAGCCGCATGCACGAGCAGTTCTTC
TRBD2	17	TRBJ2-3	TRBV20-1	many	CSAKGLAGGSATDTQYF	TGCAGTGCTAAGGGACTAGCGGGGGGCTCGGCCACAGATACGCAGTATTTT
.	15	TRBJ1-3	TRBV28	many	CASSLAGAAGNTIYF	TGTGCCAGCAGCCTGGCCGGGGCAGCTGGAAACACCATATATTTT
TRBD2	15	TRBJ2-2	TRBV12-3/TRBV12-4	.	CASSPLAGNTGELFF	TGTGCCAGCAGCCCACTAGCGGGGAACACCGGGGAGCTGTTTTTT
.	14	TRBJ2-3	TRBV20-1	many	CSARAPRSTDTQYF	TGCAGTGCTAGAGCCCCACGGAGCACAGATACGCAGTATTTT
.	16	TRBJ2-7	TRBV4-2	many	CASSPSVGGALIEQYF	TGTGCCAGCAGCCCGTCTGTTGGGGGGGCCTTAATCGAGCAGTACTTC
.	14	TRBJ1-1	TRBV3-1	many	CASSQTEKLSGAFF	TGTGCCAGCAGCCAAACGGAAAAACTCAGTGGAGCTTTCTTT
.	16	TRBJ2-3	TRBV18	many	CASSPQAEFNTDTQYF	TGTGCCAGCTCACCACAAGCGGAATTTAACACAGATACGCAGTATTTT
.	15	TRBJ2-3	TRBV3-1	many	CASSQTRGSTDTQYF	TGTGCCAGCAGCCAAACGCGGGGCAGCACAGATACGCAGTATTTT
TRBD2	16	TRBJ2-5	TRBV4-1	few	CASSQAGGSGTRTQYF	TGCGCCAGCAGCCAAGCTGGGGGGAGCGGGACCCGGACCCAGTACTTC
TRBD1	17	TRBJ1-5	TRBV4-2	.	CASSQDEGQGIDQPQHF	TGTGCCAGCAGCCAAGATGAGGGACAGGGGATCGATCAGCCCCAGCATTTT
.	13	TRBJ1-1	TRBV19	many	CASSNPGVAEAFF	TGTGCCAGTAGCAATCCAGGGGTGGCTGAAGCTTTCTTT
.	17	TRBJ2-3	TRBV7-9	many	CASSLPGVVLYADTQYF	TGTGCCAGCAGCTTACCTGGGGTAGTTCTTTACGCAGATACGCAGTATTTT
.	15	TRBJ1-3	TRBV12-3/TRBV12-4	.	CASSPVLGAGNTIYF	TGTGCCAGCAGTCCCGTTCTTGGCGCTGGAAACACCATATATTTT
TRBD2	16	TRBJ2-3	TRBV4-3	many	CASSQGLAGERDTQYF	TGCGCCAGCAGCCAGGGACTAGCGGGGGAGAGAGATACGCAGTATTTT
.	14	TRBJ2-5	TRBV5-1	many	CASSNRQFQETQYF	TGCGCCAGCAGCAATCGACAGTTCCAAGAGACCCAGTACTTC
TRBD2	16	TRBJ2-3	TRBV10-3	few	CATSGGASTSTDTQYF	TGTGCCACCTCGGGGGGGGCGAGTACTAGCACAGATACGCAGTATTTT
TRBD2	15	TRBJ2-1	TRBV7-2	many	CASSLVAGGYGEQFF	TGTGCCAGCAGCTTAGTAGCGGGGGGGTATGGTGAGCAGTTCTTC
.	14	TRBJ2-5	TRBV7-9	many	CASSLMAAQETQYF	TGTGCCAGCAGCTTAATGGCAGCGCAAGAGACCCAGTACTTC
.	14	TRBJ1-5	TRBV4-2	many	CASSPYGNNQPQHF	TGTGCCAGCAGCCCTTACGGGAACAATCAGCCCCAGCATTTT